Listed below are T cell receptor beta chains from one sample, sequenced in a study of blood T cell repertoires in COVID-19. Measured with immunoSEQ multiplex PCR; TCRdb has only the in-frame clones, and not every one. The sample holds 55,000 to 80,000 clones; approximately 80% are singletons and the top ten take 0.83%. The sequenced material came from peripheral blood. The origin of the receptors is a woman in her 70s with acute or convalescent COVID-19. Both conserved end residues are part of each CDR3. The D gene is left open where the match is weak. Part of the rows lack a size; the others show once, few, many or a class for expanded clones.

v_gene	abundance	d_gene	j_gene	CDR3aa	CDR3nt
TRBV6-5	-	TRBD1	TRBJ1-1	CASSLRTGVAFF	TGTGCCAGCAGTCTCCGGACAGGAGTAGCTTTCTTT
TRBV6-2/TRBV6-3	-	TRBD2	TRBJ2-7	CASSSTGGYEQYF	TGTGCCAGCAGTAGTACGGGGGGCTACGAGCAGTACTTC
TRBV6-2/TRBV6-3	-	TRBD2	TRBJ2-3	CASSSGDSTDTQYF	TGTGCCAGCAGTAGCGGGGATAGCACAGATACGCAGTATTTT
TRBV24-1	-	-	TRBJ2-3	CATSSYGENLADTQYF	TGTGCCACCAGTTCTTACGGGGAGAACCTCGCAGATACGCAGTATTTT
TRBV6-5	once	TRBD1	TRBJ2-7	CASKDRVGSYEQYF	TGTGCCAGCAAGGACAGGGTAGGATCCTACGAGCAGTACTTC
TRBV4-3	-	TRBD1	TRBJ1-2	CASSQARDSMNYGYTF	TGCGCCAGCAGCCAAGCGAGGGACAGTATGAACTATGGCTACACCTTC
TRBV30	-	-	TRBJ1-1	CAWTDSSNTEAFF	TGTGCCTGGACGGACAGCTCGAACACTGAAGCTTTCTTT
TRBV6-6	once	-	TRBJ2-7	CASSYRSANSYEQYF	TGTGCCAGCAGTTACCGTAGCGCAAACTCCTACGAGCAGTACTTC
TRBV11-2	-	TRBD2	TRBJ2-3	CASSFGGGRGTDTQYF	TGTGCCAGCAGCTTCGGTGGCGGGAGAGGCACAGATACGCAGTATTTT
TRBV27	-	-	TRBJ1-4	CASSLSTPGGSNEKLFF	TGTGCCAGCAGTTTATCGACCCCGGGGGGATCTAATGAAAAACTGTTTTTT
TRBV6-5	-	-	TRBJ1-5	CASSSDRAQPQHF	TGTGCCAGCAGTAGCGACCGAGCTCAGCCCCAGCATTTT
TRBV4-1	-	-	TRBJ2-4	CASSQGGSKNIQYF	TGCGCCAGCAGCCAAGGAGGGTCCAAAAACATTCAGTACTTC
TRBV30	-	TRBD1	TRBJ2-2	CAWSPLDRAAGELFF	TGTGCCTGGAGTCCCTTGGACAGGGCGGCCGGGGAGCTGTTTTTT
TRBV13	-	TRBD2	TRBJ2-3	CASSFGRGASTDTQYF	TGTGCCAGCAGCTTTGGGCGGGGGGCCAGCACAGATACGCAGTATTTT
TRBV20-1	-	TRBD1	TRBJ1-1	CSARGTAEAFF	TGCAGTGCTAGGGGGACAGCTGAAGCTTTCTTT
TRBV14	-	TRBD1	TRBJ2-7	CASSPWTGASYEQYF	TGTGCCAGCAGCCCCTGGACAGGGGCCTCCTACGAGCAGTACTTC
TRBV7-2	-	TRBD2	TRBJ2-3	CASSLGVAGGQDTQYF	TGTGCCAGCAGCTTAGGGGTAGCGGGAGGGCAAGATACGCAGTATTTT
TRBV7-8	-	-	TRBJ2-7	CASSLAVSSYEQYF	TGTGCCAGCAGCTTAGCAGTCAGCTCCTACGAGCAGTACTTC
TRBV27	-	TRBD2	TRBJ2-4	CASRPTSATKNIQYF	TGTGCCAGCAGACCGACTAGCGCGACCAAAAACATTCAGTACTTC
TRBV19	-	-	TRBJ2-1	CARDKVPEQFF	TGTGCCAGGGACAAGGTGCCTGAGCAGTTCTTC
TRBV5-8	-	-	TRBJ1-4	CASSQREKLFF	TGTGCCAGCAGCCAGCGAGAAAAACTGTTTTTT
TRBV11-3	-	-	TRBJ2-1	CASSLEGGYRNEQFF	TGTGCCAGCAGCTTAGAAGGGGGTTATCGCAATGAGCAGTTCTTC
TRBV21-1	-	-	TRBJ2-5	CASRPIGTSGVQETQYF	TGTGCCAGCAGGCCAATAGGGACTAGCGGAGTCCAAGAGACCCAGTACTTC
TRBV5-1	-	TRBD2	TRBJ2-5	CASSRTSGEETQYF	TGCGCCAGCAGTCGGACTAGCGGGGAAGAGACCCAGTACTTC
TRBV19	-	TRBD2	TRBJ2-1	CASYTGLAGDNEQFF	TGTGCCAGCTACACGGGACTAGCGGGCGACAATGAGCAGTTCTTC
TRBV19	-	-	TRBJ2-1	CASSYRTVARYNEQFF	TGTGCCAGTAGTTACCGGACAGTCGCAAGATACAATGAGCAGTTCTTC